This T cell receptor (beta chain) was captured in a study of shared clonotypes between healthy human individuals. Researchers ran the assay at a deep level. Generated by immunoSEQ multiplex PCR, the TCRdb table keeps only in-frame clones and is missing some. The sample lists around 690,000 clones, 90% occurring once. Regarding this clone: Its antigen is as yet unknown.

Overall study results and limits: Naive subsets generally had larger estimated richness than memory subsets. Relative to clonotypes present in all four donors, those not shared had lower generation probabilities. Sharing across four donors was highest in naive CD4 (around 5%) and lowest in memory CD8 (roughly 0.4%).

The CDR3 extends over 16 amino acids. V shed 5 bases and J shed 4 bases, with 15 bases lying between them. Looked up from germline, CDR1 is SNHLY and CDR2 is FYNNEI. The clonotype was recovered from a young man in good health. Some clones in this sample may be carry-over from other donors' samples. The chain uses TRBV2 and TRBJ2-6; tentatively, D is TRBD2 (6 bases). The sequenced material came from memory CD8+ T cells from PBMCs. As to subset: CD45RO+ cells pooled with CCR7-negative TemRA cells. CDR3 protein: CASSPEAGFGANVLTF. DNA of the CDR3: TGTGCCAGCAGTCCAGAGGCGGGGTTCGGGGCCAACGTCCTGACTTTC.